This T cell receptor (beta chain) was found in a study of cytomegalovirus exposure and HLA in healthy donors (TCRdb year 2017). Study-wide context: In an earlier analysis of some 550 of the donors, around 300 Gb of sequence data and 117 million unique TCR beta sequences from about 180 million T cells were reported. Across around 400 genotyped donors of the cohort, an average of about 250,000 unique TCR beta nucleotide sequences per donor were sequenced, and approximately 19% of those sequences were non-productive. To predict cytomegalovirus infection status, the study combined high-throughput TCR immunosequencing, statistical association of individual TCRs with disease status, and machine learning. Besides the first cohort of roughly 660 subjects, a separate validation cohort made up of 120 different subjects was used. The study was designed to test whether signatures of past pathogen exposure could be identified by cataloging public T cell receptors. A later analysis re-examined previously published TCR beta repertoires from over 500 donors and added high-resolution HLA genotyping to investigate patterns of TCR occurrence. The study profiled the T cell repertoires of hundreds of subjects by immunosequencing and related them to cytomegalovirus serostatus. To decide whether each TCR beta V gene segment behaved as functional or pseudogenic, an earlier analysis of nearly 600 of the donors relied on high-throughput TCR beta sequencing. Roughly 5 DR-DQ haplotypes were handled as single units for association and clustering, since linkage in the cohort was strong. An early release that covered about 600 HLA-typed donors contained about 300 gigabases of sequencing data and around 80 million unique TCR sequences. Typing coverage varied by locus: roughly 620-640 donors for A, B, C, DRB1 and DQB1; some 520 for DQA1; over 600 for DPA1; approximately 450 for DPB1. In a later genetic analysis, genome-wide SNP genotypes for about three fifths of the roughly 670 donors were used, and that subset was treated as a discovery cohort. All discovery cohort repertoires had been generated on a single sequencing platform. Of the roughly 410 genotyped donors, 75% to 85% were placed in the genetic ancestry cluster associated with self-reported Caucasian donors. Rather than drawing on any new phenotypic data, the later analysis identified candidate immune exposures from TCR beta sequences and the way those sequences occurred across donors. Donor age, sex, ethnicity and CMV serostatus were collected together with the repertoire data. HLA typing covered class I and class II loci at four-digit resolution. Study-wide findings and limitations: A later analysis reported that several top co-occurrence clusters appeared linked to parvovirus B19, influenza, CMV and Epstein-Barr virus. In an earlier analysis of fewer than 700 of the donors, most TCR beta V segments appeared in productive rearrangements about 87% or about 30% of the time, broadly matching IMGT annotations. Specific HLA alleles were associated with some 15,000 TCR beta sequences at a false discovery rate of 0.05 in a later analysis. According to a later analysis, TCR association rates differed among HLA loci, with DRB1 alleles showing the most associated TCRs and HLA-C alleles showing the fewest. In both the original and validation cohorts, the classifier was reported to diagnose cytomegalovirus status with high specificity and sensitivity. The earlier analysis of nearly 600 of the donors excluded some 15 rarely observed V segments, including chromosome 9 orphons, because counts were too low. A few of the identified cytomegalovirus-associated TCR beta chains were confirmed in vitro to be specific for cytomegalovirus antigens. Most CMV-associated TCR beta chains appeared to be HLA-restricted in a later analysis, and the HLA associations seemed to be driven largely by CMV exposure. Across donors, most TCR sequences were observed very rarely, whereas some public TCRs were present in many individuals. Because some donors lacked HLA typing at each locus, the association tests relied only on the typed subset. CMV serostatus was the only immune exposure information available for the cohort. Compared with the approximately 670-donor mean, donors in an Asian-associated ancestry cluster had fewer N-insertions in productive TCRs, according to a later genetic analysis. A cluster of highly shared sequence variants was judged likely to represent a technical artifact of the sequencing pipeline. The authors suggested that the approach could potentially be generalized to other disease states and immunological phenotypes. Roughly uniform sequencing depth across donors was assumed in presence/absence analyses, although this assumption may not hold. Compared with equally common non-associated chains, HLA-associated TCR beta chains in a later analysis were more clonally expanded and had lower generation probabilities. In this cohort, only TCR beta chains were sequenced, and detectable features were limited by the absence of alpha or paired-chain data. A further reported finding was that TCR beta sequences accurately predicted the HLA-A and HLA-B alleles for most subjects in the first cohort. When HLA alleles, especially DR and DQ, strongly co-occurred, attributing TCR associations to individual alleles was difficult. The study gave a list of about 150 TCR beta chains associated with cytomegalovirus. Linkage disequilibrium might explain the correlated functional status among segregating V segments, but an unknown experimental factor could not be ruled out. A later genetic analysis associated a missense DCLRE1C variant with V-gene and J-gene trimming of TCR beta chains, and an independent cohort replicated the association.

Only one count was recorded for this clone. The antigen it binds to is not known. Base quality data are lacking; no much larger clone is found one base away. In total, 630 or so healthy bone marrow donors made up the cohort. At the time of sampling, all cohort members were nominally healthy, though unrecorded immune exposures were likely present. The donor tested CMV seronegative and was one of the 352 seronegative cohort members. Each donor provided a peripheral blood sample, and peripheral blood mononuclear cells were used for TCR beta sequencing. Genomic DNA extraction from the blood cell samples was performed with the Qiagen DNeasy Blood Extraction Kit. Libraries were built with the immunoSEQ multiplex PCR assay. For the multiplex PCR, a mixture combining 60 forward primers for TCR Vbeta segments and 13 reverse primers for TCR Jbeta segments was used. Amplification of the CDR3 region of rearranged TCR beta genes was performed with a multiplex PCR assay on genomic DNA. Amplified TCR beta libraries were sequenced as 87-base-pair reads on the Illumina HiSeq System. In the paper's pipeline: A later analysis counted 65 million to 90 million unique TCR beta chains across the 666 repertoires, and around 9.9 million of these chains were shared by at least two donors. To remove PCR and sequencing errors, raw reads were error-corrected and collapsed into unique sequences using a nearest-neighbor algorithm that merged closely related sequences. To assign V, D and J gene segments, CDR3 sequences were aligned to IMGT reference sequences. Each retained sequence needed at least a six-nucleotide match to both a V gene segment and a J gene segment. Rearrangements were classified as productive when the CDR3 lacked stop codons and remained in frame with V and J, and all other rearrangements were classified as non-productive. CDR3 was defined according to IMGT convention as the region running from the second conserved V-encoded cysteine to the conserved J-encoded phenylalanine. The earlier analysis of some 580 of the donors excluded any sequence lacking an unambiguous match to a single V gene segment. An earlier analysis of several hundred of the donors classified V segments as functional when productive rearrangements were above 56.7% and as segregating when the standard deviation between donors was above 5%. To diagnose cytomegalovirus status from the catalog of TCR beta chain sequences, a statistical classification framework was built. In a later analysis, V and J genes were assigned by comparing TCR nucleotide sequences against IMGT/GENE-DB human TR gene sequences. Using the TCRdist pipeline, a later analysis assigned CDR3 sequences along with most-parsimonious VDJ recombination scenarios. In a later analysis, each TCR beta chain was defined by its CDR3 amino acid sequence together with its V-gene family, and reads without a unique V-gene family were excluded. To address suspected cross-contamination and a sequencing artifact, a later analysis removed roughly 580 highly shared, low-generation-probability nucleotide sequences. In a later analysis, a clonal expansion index for each public chain was calculated from normalized within-repertoire ranks of inferred template counts. In a later analysis, generation probabilities were computed with a VDJ recombination model fitted to out-of-frame rearrangements, and the resulting probabilities were checked against IGoR. In a later analysis, TCR-TCR, TCR-HLA and TCR-CMV co-occurrence was scored with hypergeometric tests, and a repertoire-size bias correction was applied to TCR pairs. To estimate false discovery rates, a later analysis permuted the HLA or CMV assignments 20 times. In a later analysis, co-occurring TCRs were grouped using DBSCAN, and TCRdist sequence similarity was added for clustering within HLA-allele-positive subsets. Co-occurrence clustering excluded repertoires with fewer than 30,000 or more than 120,000 public chains, plus five with anomalous nucleotide sharing. Not all clones reach the TCRdb copy of this immuneACCESS table, which keeps in-frame sequences only. Checked studies attribute under half of the gap to unresolved V genes and leave the rest unexplained. The DNA gave D and trimming, while V, J and clone size come from that table. The sample yields about 150,000 clones; roughly three quarters were counted once. Over 2% of the sample rests with the top ten.

Sequenced input: PBMCs. This clonotype was obtained from a man aged 25-45 years in good health and CMV-seronegative.

This receptor has the CDR3 CASSLEGQEQFF. The base sequence is TGCGCCAGCAGCTTGGAGGGACAGGAGCAGTTCTTC. In this chain, TRBV5-1 is recombined with TRBJ2-1, with 7 junctional bases fitting TRBD1. CDR1 and CDR2, per the germline V gene, are SGHRS and YFSETQ. V ends up 0 bases short and J 10 bases short, with an unmatched junction base count of 1. The CDR3 runs 12 amino acids, cysteine and phenylalanine included. Of the read, only the CDR3 DNA is kept; its 36 bases are in frame from base 1.